The rows below give T cell receptor beta chains drawn from one sample of a study of blood T cell repertoires in COVID-19. TCRdb's copy holds only in-frame clones and misses some; the assay was immunoSEQ multiplex PCR. The profile covers about 180,000 clones, with 88% appearing a single time and about 4% taken by the ten largest. Source material: peripheral blood. Receptors originate from a young woman with acute or convalescent COVID-19. The CDR3 runs from the conserved cysteine through the conserved F or W. The D gene is left open where the match is weak. Not every row has a clone size; where given, it reads once, few, many or a size class.

DNA,CDR3,D,V,J,size
TGTGCCAGCTCACAAACAGGGGGCCCTTCCTACGAGCAGTACTTC,CASSQTGGPSYEQYF,TRBD1,TRBV18,TRBJ2-7,once
TGTGCCAGCCAAAAGAGACAGGGAGGTGAGGAGACCCAGTACTTC,CASQKRQGGEETQYF,.,TRBV7-9,TRBJ2-5,few
TGTGCCAGCAGACCCTCCGGGACAGCGGAATACGAGCAGTACTTC,CASRPSGTAEYEQYF,TRBD1,TRBV6-5,TRBJ2-7,.
TGTGCCAGCAGTTTATCGGCGGGGCCCATTCACGAGCTCTTC,CASSLSAGPIHELF,.,TRBV28,TRBJ2-1,once
TGTGCCAGTAGTATATCGTGGGCCCAGGTCTACGAGCAGTACTTC,CASSISWAQVYEQYF,.,TRBV19,TRBJ2-7,once
TGTGCTAGTGGTTTGGAAGGGGGCACTGAAGCTTTCTTT,CASGLEGGTEAFF,.,TRBV12-5,TRBJ1-1,.
TGTGCCAGCAGTGAACCCCGACTAGTTCAAGAGACCCAGTACTTC,CASSEPRLVQETQYF,.,TRBV25-1,TRBJ2-5,.
TGTGCCAGCGCCGGGGGGCCCTTCGACGAGCAGTACTTC,CASAGGPFDEQYF,.,TRBV11-2,TRBJ2-7,.
TGTGCCAGCCTCGGCGTCAGGGGACAGAACACTGAAGCTTTCTTT,CASLGVRGQNTEAFF,.,TRBV18,TRBJ1-1,.
TGTGCCACCAGTGATTCTGCGGGACGCCCGATGGGCTCCTACAATGAGCAGTTCTTC,CATSDSAGRPMGSYNEQFF,.,TRBV24-1,TRBJ2-1,.
TGTGCCAGTAGTCTTCGGGTATCGAGGAGCTACCCAGGGGAGCTGTTTTTT,CASSLRVSRSYPGELFF,.,TRBV19,TRBJ2-2,.
TGTGCCAGCAGCTGGACTCATCCGGAATACGAGCAGTACTTC,CASSWTHPEYEQYF,.,TRBV7-8,TRBJ2-7,.
TGTGCCAGCAGCTGGACACAACTGGAGATGTTCTTT,CASSWTQLEMFF,.,TRBV7-8,TRBJ1-1,once
TGTGCCACCGGGGAGGGACAAAACATTCAGTACTTC,CATGEGQNIQYF,TRBD2,TRBV6-5,TRBJ2-4,.
TGTGCCAGCAGCGCCCGACAGGGGAAAAACATTCAGTACTTC,CASSARQGKNIQYF,TRBD1,TRBV5-6,TRBJ2-4,.
TGTGCCAGCGCCCGGGACAGGGATGGCTACACCTTC,CASARDRDGYTF,TRBD1,TRBV2,TRBJ1-2,.
TGTGCCAGCAGTGGACCCGGGACTCTCCACGAGCAGTACTTC,CASSGPGTLHEQYF,.,TRBV28,TRBJ2-7,.
TGTGCCAGCAGCGACACCGGGACAGGATTAGAGACCCAGTACTTC,CASSDTGTGLETQYF,TRBD1,TRBV5-6,TRBJ2-5,.
TGCAGCGTAGCCCCAGGGGGAAAGTACGAGCAGTACTTC,CSVAPGGKYEQYF,TRBD1,TRBV29-1,TRBJ2-7,.
TGTGCCAGCAGCTTAACCGGGACACCCGAGACCCAGTACTTC,CASSLTGTPETQYF,.,TRBV11-3,TRBJ2-5,.
TGTGCCAGCAGTATGGACAGAAGTTCCTCAACTAATGAAAAACTGTTTTTT,CASSMDRSSSTNEKLFF,.,TRBV28,TRBJ1-4,.
TGCGCCAGCAGCTTGGCAGTTCTAGCAGACACCGGGGAGCTGTTTTTT,CASSLAVLADTGELFF,.,TRBV5-1,TRBJ2-2,few
TGTGCCTGGCGTGGGACAGCGCTAAATGAAAAACTGTTTTTT,CAWRGTALNEKLFF,TRBD1,TRBV30,TRBJ1-4,once
TGTGCCAGCAGTTTGGGGAGGTGGTGGGCCCAGTACTTC,CASSLGRWWAQYF,.,TRBV28,TRBJ2-5,.
TGTGCCAGCGTGGGTGGGACTAGCGGCTATTACGAGCAGTACTTC,CASVGGTSGYYEQYF,TRBD2,TRBV28,TRBJ2-7,.
TGTGCCAGTAAGTGGGTAGCGACTAGCAATCAGCCCCAGCATTTT,CASKWVATSNQPQHF,.,TRBV19,TRBJ1-5,.
TGTGCCAGCAGTGAAGCGACACCCAATCAGCCCCAGCATTTT,CASSEATPNQPQHF,.,TRBV6-1,TRBJ1-5,.
TGTGCCAGCAGCTCTCGACAGGGGTACGGCTACACCTTC,CASSSRQGYGYTF,TRBD1,TRBV11-2,TRBJ1-2,.
TGTGCTAGTGGTTTAGTGGCAGGGGGCGCGAAACTGTTTTTT,CASGLVAGGAKLFF,TRBD1,TRBV12-5,TRBJ1-4,.
TGTGCCAGCAGGAGCCTGGCGGGGAACCAAGAGACCCAGTACTTC,CASRSLAGNQETQYF,.,TRBV7-9,TRBJ2-5,.